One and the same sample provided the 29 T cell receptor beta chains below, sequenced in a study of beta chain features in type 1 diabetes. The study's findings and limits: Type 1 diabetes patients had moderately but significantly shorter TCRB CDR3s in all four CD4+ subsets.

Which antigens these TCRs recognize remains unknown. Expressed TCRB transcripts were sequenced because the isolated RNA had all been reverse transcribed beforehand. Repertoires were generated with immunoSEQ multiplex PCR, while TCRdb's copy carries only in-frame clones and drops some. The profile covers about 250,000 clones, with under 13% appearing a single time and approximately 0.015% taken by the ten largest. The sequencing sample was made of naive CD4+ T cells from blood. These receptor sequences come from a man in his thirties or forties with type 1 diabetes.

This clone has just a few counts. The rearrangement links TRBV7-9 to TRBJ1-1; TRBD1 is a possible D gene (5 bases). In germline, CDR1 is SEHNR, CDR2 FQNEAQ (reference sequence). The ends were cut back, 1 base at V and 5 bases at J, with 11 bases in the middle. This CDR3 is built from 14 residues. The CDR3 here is CASSLEGIGTEAFF. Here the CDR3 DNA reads TGTGCCAGCAGCTTAGAGGGGATTGGGACTGAAGCTTTCTTT.

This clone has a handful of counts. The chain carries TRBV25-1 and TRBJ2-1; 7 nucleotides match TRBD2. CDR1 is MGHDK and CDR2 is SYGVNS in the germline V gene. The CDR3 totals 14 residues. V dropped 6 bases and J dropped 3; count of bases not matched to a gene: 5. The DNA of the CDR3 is TGTGCCAGCAGAGACGGGGGGTTCTACAATGAGCAGTTCTTC. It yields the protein CASRDGGFYNEQFF.

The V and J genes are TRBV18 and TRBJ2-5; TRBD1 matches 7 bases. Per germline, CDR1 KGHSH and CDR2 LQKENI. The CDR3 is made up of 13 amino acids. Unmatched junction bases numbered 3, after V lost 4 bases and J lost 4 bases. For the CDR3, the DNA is TGTGCCAGCTCACTCCGACAGGGAGAGACCCAGTACTTC. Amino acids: CASSLRQGETQYF. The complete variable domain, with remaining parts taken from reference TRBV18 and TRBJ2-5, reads NAGVMQNPRHLVRRRGQEARLRCSPMKGHSHVYWYRQLPEEGLKFMVYLQKENIIDESGMPKERFSAEFPKEGPSILRIQQVVRGDSAAYFCASSLRQGETQYFGPGTRLLVL.

CDR3 amino acids: CASSLGLAGVSGELFF. CDR3 bases: TGCGCCAGCAGCCTAGGACTAGCGGGGGTATCCGGGGAGCTGTTTTTT. The gene calls are TRBV4-1 and TRBJ2-2; 13 bases are shared with TRBD2. CDR1 and CDR2 from the germline V gene are MGHRA and YSYEKL. This CDR3 comprises 16 residues. The V and J ends lost 4 bases and 6 bases, in that order; junction bases with no gene match: 5.

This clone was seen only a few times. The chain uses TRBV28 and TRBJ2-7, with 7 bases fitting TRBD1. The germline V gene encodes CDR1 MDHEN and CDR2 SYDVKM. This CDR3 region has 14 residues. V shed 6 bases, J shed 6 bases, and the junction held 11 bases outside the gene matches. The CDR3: CASRSGTAHGEQYF. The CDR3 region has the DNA TGTGCCAGCAGATCAGGGACAGCCCATGGCGAGCAGTACTTC.

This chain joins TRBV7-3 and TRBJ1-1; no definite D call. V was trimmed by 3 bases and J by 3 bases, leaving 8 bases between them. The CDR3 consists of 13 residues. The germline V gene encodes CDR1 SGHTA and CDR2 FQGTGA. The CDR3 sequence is CASSLTGHTEAFF. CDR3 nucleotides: TGTGCCAGCAGCTTGACGGGTCACACTGAAGCTTTCTTT.

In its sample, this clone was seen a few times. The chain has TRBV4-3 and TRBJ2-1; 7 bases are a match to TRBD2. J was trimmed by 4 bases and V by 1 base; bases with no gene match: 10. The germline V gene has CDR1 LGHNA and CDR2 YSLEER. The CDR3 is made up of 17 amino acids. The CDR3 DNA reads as TGCGCCAGCAGCCAAGGGTCGGGGCGGGGGAGTTACAATGAGCAGTTCTTC. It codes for CASSQGSGRGSYNEQFF.

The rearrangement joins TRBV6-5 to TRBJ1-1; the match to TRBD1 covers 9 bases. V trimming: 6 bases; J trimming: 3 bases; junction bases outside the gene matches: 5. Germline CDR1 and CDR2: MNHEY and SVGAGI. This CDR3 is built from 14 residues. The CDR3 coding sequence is TGTGCCAGCAGCCGCGGGACAGGGCACACTGAAGCTTTCTTT. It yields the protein CASSRGTGHTEAFF.

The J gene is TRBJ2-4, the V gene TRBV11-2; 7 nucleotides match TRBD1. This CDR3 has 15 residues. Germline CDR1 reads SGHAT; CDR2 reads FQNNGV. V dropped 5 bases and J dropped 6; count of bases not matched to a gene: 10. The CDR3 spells CASSHRVDRRNIQYF. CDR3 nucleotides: TGTGCCAGCAGCCACCGGGTGGACAGGCGAAACATTCAGTACTTC.

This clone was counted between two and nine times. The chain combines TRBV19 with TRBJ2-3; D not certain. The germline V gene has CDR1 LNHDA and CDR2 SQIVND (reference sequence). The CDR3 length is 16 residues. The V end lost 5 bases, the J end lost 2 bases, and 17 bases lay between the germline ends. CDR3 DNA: TGTGCCAGTAGTGTAGGTAGAAGGCGGCTCACAGATACGCAGTATTTT. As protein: CASSVGRRRLTDTQYF. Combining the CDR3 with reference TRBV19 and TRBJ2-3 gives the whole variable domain DGGITQSPKYLFRKEGQNVTLSCEQNLNHDAMYWYRQDPGQGLRLIYYSQIVNDFQKGDIAEGYSVSREKKESFPLTVTSAQKNPTAFYLCASSVGRRRLTDTQYFGPGTRLTVL.

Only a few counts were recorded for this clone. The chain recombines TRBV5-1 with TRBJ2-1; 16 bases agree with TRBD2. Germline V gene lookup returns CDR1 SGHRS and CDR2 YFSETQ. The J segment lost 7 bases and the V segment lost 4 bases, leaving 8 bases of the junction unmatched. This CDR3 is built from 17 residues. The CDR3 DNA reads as TGCGCCAGCAGCCCAGGGACTAGCGGGGGGGCGGGGAATGAGCAGTTCTTC. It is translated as CASSPGTSGGAGNEQFF.

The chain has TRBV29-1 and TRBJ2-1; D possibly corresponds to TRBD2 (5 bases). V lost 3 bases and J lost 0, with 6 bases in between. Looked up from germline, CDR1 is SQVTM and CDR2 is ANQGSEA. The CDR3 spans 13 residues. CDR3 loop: CSVDGSSYNEQFF. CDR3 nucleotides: TGCAGCGTTGATGGGAGCTCCTACAATGAGCAGTTCTTC.

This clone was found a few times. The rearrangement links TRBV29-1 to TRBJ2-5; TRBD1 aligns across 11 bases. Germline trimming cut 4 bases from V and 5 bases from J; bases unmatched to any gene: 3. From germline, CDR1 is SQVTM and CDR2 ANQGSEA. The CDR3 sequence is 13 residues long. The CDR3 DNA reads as TGCAGCGTTGGGACAGGGGGCGGGGAGACCCAGTACTTC. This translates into CSVGTGGGETQYF.

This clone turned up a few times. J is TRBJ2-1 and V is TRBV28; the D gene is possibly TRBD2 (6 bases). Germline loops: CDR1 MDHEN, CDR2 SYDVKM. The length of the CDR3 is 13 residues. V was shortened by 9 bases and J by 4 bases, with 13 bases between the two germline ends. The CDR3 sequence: CASLGAGYNEQFF. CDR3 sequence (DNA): TGTGCCAGTTTAGGCGCGGGGTACAATGAGCAGTTCTTC.

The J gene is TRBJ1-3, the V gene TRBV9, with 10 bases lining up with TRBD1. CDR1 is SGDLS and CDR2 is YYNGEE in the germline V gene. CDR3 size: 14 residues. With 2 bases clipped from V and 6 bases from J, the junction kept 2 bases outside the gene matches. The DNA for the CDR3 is TGTGCCAGCAGCGTGGGACAGGGGACAAACACCATATATTTT. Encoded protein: CASSVGQGTNTIYF.

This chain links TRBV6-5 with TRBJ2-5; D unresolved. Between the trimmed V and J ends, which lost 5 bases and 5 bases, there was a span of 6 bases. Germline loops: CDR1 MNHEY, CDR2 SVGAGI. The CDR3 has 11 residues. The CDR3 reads CASSVGETQYF. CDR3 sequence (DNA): TGTGCCAGCAGTGTCGGGGAGACCCAGTACTTC.

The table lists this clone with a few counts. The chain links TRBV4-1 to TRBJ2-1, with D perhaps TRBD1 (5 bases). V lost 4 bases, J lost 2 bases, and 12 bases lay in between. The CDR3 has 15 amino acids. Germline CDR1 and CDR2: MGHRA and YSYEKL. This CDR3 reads CASSPTGLAYNEQFF. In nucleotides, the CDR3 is TGCGCCAGCAGCCCAACAGGTCTAGCCTACAATGAGCAGTTCTTC.

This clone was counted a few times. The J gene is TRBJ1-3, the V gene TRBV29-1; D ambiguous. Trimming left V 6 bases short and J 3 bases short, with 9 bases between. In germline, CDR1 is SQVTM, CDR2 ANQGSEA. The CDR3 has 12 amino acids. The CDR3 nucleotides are TGCAGCGTCGGGGAGATTGGAAACACCATATATTTT. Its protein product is CSVGEIGNTIYF.

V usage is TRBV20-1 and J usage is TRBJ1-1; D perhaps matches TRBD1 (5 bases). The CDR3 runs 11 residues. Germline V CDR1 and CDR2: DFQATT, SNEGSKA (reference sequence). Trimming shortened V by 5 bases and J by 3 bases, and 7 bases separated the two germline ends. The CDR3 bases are TGCAGTGCTCGGGGGGACACTGAAGCTTTCTTT. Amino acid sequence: CSARGDTEAFF.

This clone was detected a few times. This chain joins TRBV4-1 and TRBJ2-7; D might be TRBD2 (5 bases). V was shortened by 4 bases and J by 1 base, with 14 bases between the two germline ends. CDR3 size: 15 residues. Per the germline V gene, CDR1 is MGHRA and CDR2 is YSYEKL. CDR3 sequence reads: CASSPAGTGSYEQYF. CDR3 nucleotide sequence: TGCGCCAGCAGCCCGGCGGGTACTGGGTCCTACGAGCAGTACTTC.

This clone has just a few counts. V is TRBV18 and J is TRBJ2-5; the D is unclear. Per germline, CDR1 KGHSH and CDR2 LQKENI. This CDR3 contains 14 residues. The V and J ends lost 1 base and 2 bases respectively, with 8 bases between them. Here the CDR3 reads CASSPLPQQETQYF. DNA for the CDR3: TGTGCCAGCTCACCACTCCCACAGCAAGAGACCCAGTACTTC.

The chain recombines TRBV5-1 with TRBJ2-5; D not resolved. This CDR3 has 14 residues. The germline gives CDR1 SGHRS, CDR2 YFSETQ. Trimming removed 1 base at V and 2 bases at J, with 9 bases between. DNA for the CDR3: TGCGCCAGCAGCTTGAACGGGTTACAAGAGACCCAGTACTTC. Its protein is CASSLNGLQETQYF.

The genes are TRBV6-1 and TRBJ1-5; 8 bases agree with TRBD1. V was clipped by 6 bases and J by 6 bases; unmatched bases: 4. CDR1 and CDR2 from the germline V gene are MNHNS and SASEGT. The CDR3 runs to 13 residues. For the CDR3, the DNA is TGTGCCAGCAGAGGACAGGGATTTCAGCCCCAGCATTTT. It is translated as CASRGQGFQPQHF.

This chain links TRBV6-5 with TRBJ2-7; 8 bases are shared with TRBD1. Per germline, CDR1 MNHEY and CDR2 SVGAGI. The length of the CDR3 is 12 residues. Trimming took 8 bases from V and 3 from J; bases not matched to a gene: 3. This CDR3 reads CASQQGDYEQYF. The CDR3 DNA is TGTGCCAGCCAACAGGGGGACTACGAGCAGTACTTC.

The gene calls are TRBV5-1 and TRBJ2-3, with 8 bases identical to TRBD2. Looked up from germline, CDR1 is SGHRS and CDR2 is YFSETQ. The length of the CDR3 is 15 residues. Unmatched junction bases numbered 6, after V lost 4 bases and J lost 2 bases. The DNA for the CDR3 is TGCGCCAGCAGCATCTCGGGGGGGAACACAGATACGCAGTATTTT. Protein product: CASSISGGNTDTQYF.

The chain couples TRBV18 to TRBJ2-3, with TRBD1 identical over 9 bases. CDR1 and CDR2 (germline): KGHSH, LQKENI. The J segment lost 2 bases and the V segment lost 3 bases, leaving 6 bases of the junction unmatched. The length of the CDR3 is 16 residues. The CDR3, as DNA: TGTGCCAGCTCACCCAGGACAGGGGCGCTCACAGATACGCAGTATTTT. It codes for CASSPRTGALTDTQYF.

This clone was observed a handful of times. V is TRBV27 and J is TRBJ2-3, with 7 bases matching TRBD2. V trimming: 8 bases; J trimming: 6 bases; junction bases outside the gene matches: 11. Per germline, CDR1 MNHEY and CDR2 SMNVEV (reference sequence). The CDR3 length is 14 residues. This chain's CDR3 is CASGPSGAEDTQYF. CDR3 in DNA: TGTGCCAGCGGTCCTAGCGGTGCTGAGGATACGCAGTATTTT.

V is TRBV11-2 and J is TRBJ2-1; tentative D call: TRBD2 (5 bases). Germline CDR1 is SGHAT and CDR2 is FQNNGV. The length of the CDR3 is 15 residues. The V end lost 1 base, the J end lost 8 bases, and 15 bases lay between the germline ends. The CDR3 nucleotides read TGTGCCAGCAGCTTAGCCCCTACTAGTTCCCATGAGCAGTTCTTC. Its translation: CASSLAPTSSHEQFF. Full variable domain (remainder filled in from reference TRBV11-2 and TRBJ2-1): EAGVAQSPRYKIIEKRQSVAFWCNPISGHATLYWYQQILGQGPKLLIQFQNNGVVDDSQLPKDRFSAERLKGVDSTLKIQPAKLEDSAVYLCASSLAPTSSHEQFFGPGTRLTVL.

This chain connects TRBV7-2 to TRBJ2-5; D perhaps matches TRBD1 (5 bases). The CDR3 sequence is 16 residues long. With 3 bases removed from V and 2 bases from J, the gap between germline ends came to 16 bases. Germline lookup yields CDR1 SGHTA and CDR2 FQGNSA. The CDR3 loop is CASSFNGAGLQETQYF. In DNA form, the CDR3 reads TGTGCCAGCAGCTTCAATGGGGCAGGCCTACAAGAGACCCAGTACTTC.